A selection of T cell receptor beta chains follows, all from one sample in a study of T cells in Graves' hyperthyroidism and ophthalmopathy. TCRdb processed the multiplex PCR reads anew with MiXCR; each CDR3 protein has one entry. This sample has fewer than 850,000 distinct CDR3 sequences; 15% to 20% occur once, and the top ten carry around 16%. The sample comprised blood. These receptor sequences come from a man aged 50 to 59 with Graves' hyperthyroidism. Both conserved end residues are part of each CDR3. The D gene is left open where the match is weak. Rows may omit the clone size; those that give it use once, few, many or a size class.

V gene: TRBV5-1
D gene: .
J gene: TRBJ2-4
clone size: many
CDR3 length: 16
CDR3 DNA: TGCGCCAGCAGCTTGGTGCCGGGTGGGGCCAAAAACATTCAGTACTTC
CDR3 protein: CASSLVPGGAKNIQYF

V gene: TRBV28
D gene: TRBD1
J gene: TRBJ1-1
clone size: many
CDR3 length: 12
CDR3 DNA: TGTGCCAGCAGCGGGGACAGCACTGAAGCTTTCTTT
CDR3 protein: CASSGDSTEAFF

V gene: TRBV5-6
D gene: TRBD2
J gene: TRBJ2-7
clone size: .
CDR3 length: 18
CDR3 DNA: TGTGCCAGCAGCTTGGAAGTTTTAGCGGGAGATATAAGGTACGAGCAGTACTTC
CDR3 protein: CASSLEVLAGDIRYEQYF

V gene: TRBV10-3
D gene: TRBD2
J gene: TRBJ2-7
clone size: .
CDR3 length: 14
CDR3 DNA: TGTGCCAGCGCATGGGCTAGCGGAACCTACGAGCAGTACTTC
CDR3 protein: CASAWASGTYEQYF

V gene: TRBV4-1
D gene: TRBD1
J gene: TRBJ1-1
clone size: .
CDR3 length: 14
CDR3 DNA: TGCGCCAGCAGCTACAGACAGGGGGACACTGAAGCTTTCTTT
CDR3 protein: CASSYRQGDTEAFF

V gene: TRBV20-1
D gene: TRBD1
J gene: TRBJ1-1
clone size: .
CDR3 length: 14
CDR3 DNA: TGCAGTGCTAGAGGTAGGACAGGACCCTTTGAAGCTTTCTTT
CDR3 protein: CSARGRTGPFEAFF

V gene: TRBV9
D gene: TRBD1
J gene: TRBJ2-7
clone size: .
CDR3 length: 16
CDR3 DNA: TGTGCCAGCAGCGTAGAAACCGGGACAGGGTGGCACGAGCAGTACTTC
CDR3 protein: CASSVETGTGWHEQYF

V gene: TRBV6-1
D gene: .
J gene: TRBJ2-3
clone size: .
CDR3 length: 13
CDR3 DNA: TGTGCCAGCAAAACAGGGAGTACAGATACGCAGTATTTT
CDR3 protein: CASKTGSTDTQYF

V gene: TRBV20-1
D gene: TRBD1
J gene: TRBJ1-2
clone size: few
CDR3 length: 13
CDR3 DNA: TGCAGTGCCCCAAGGACAGGGGAATATGGCTACACCTTC
CDR3 protein: CSAPRTGEYGYTF

V gene: TRBV20-1
D gene: TRBD1
J gene: TRBJ1-1
clone size: .
CDR3 length: 12
CDR3 DNA: TGCAGTGTTCTACAGGGGAGAACTGAAGCTTTCTTT
CDR3 protein: CSVLQGRTEAFF

V gene: TRBV6-2/TRBV6-3
D gene: TRBD1
J gene: TRBJ2-1
clone size: many
CDR3 length: 17
CDR3 DNA: TGTGCCAGCAGTTCCGCCCCGGGGACAGGGGGATACAATGAGCAGTTCTTC
CDR3 protein: CASSSAPGTGGYNEQFF

V gene: TRBV30
D gene: .
J gene: TRBJ2-1
clone size: .
CDR3 length: 13
CDR3 DNA: TGTGCCTGGAGTGGGGTAGCGCAAGGTGAGCAGTTCTTC
CDR3 protein: CAWSGVAQGEQFF

V gene: TRBV18
D gene: .
J gene: TRBJ1-1
clone size: many
CDR3 length: 14
CDR3 DNA: TGTGCCAGCTCCGACCAGGAGAGGAGCACTGAAGCTTTCTTT
CDR3 protein: CASSDQERSTEAFF

V gene: TRBV30
D gene: TRBD2
J gene: TRBJ2-3
clone size: few
CDR3 length: 16
CDR3 DNA: TGTGCCTACCATAGCGGGAGGATCTTCAGCACAGATACGCAGTATTTT
CDR3 protein: CAYHSGRIFSTDTQYF

V gene: TRBV28
D gene: TRBD2
J gene: TRBJ2-2
clone size: many
CDR3 length: 17
CDR3 DNA: TGTGCCAGCCTCAGGAGGCTAGCGGGACCTAACACCGGGGAGCTGTTTTTT
CDR3 protein: CASLRRLAGPNTGELFF

V gene: TRBV10-2
D gene: .
J gene: TRBJ2-7
clone size: .
CDR3 length: 14
CDR3 DNA: TGCGCCAGCAGGGCGGGACTGCGACCCTACGAGCAGTACTTC
CDR3 protein: CASRAGLRPYEQYF

V gene: TRBV5-1
D gene: TRBD1
J gene: TRBJ2-1
clone size: many
CDR3 length: 14
CDR3 DNA: TGCGCCAGCAGCCAGGGACAGTCCGCATATGAGCAGTTCTTC
CDR3 protein: CASSQGQSAYEQFF

V gene: TRBV30
D gene: .
J gene: TRBJ2-1
clone size: .
CDR3 length: 12
CDR3 DNA: TGTGCCTGGAGTGAAATAGTGGATGAGCAGTTCTTC
CDR3 protein: CAWSEIVDEQFF

V gene: TRBV11-1
D gene: TRBD2
J gene: TRBJ2-7
clone size: many
CDR3 length: 16
CDR3 DNA: TGTGCCAGCAGTCGGACTATAAAAAGCGGGAGATCCGAGCAGTACTTC
CDR3 protein: CASSRTIKSGRSEQYF

V gene: TRBV6-1
D gene: .
J gene: TRBJ2-2
clone size: few
CDR3 length: 13
CDR3 DNA: TGTGCCAGCAGACCCCGACTAATCGGGGAGCTGTTTTTT
CDR3 protein: CASRPRLIGELFF

V gene: TRBV28
D gene: TRBD2
J gene: TRBJ2-2
clone size: many
CDR3 length: 16
CDR3 DNA: TGTGCCAGCAGTTTATTAGGGACTAGCGGGCCCGGGGAGCTGTTTTTT
CDR3 protein: CASSLLGTSGPGELFF

V gene: TRBV5-1
D gene: .
J gene: TRBJ2-7
clone size: .
CDR3 length: 13
CDR3 DNA: TGCGCCAGCGCCCCCCGGGACGCCTACGAGCAGTACTTC
CDR3 protein: CASAPRDAYEQYF

V gene: TRBV28
D gene: .
J gene: TRBJ2-1
clone size: .
CDR3 length: 14
CDR3 DNA: TGTGCCAGCCGACACAAGTTTTCAGGGACCGGGGGGTTCTTC
CDR3 protein: CASRHKFSGTGGFF

V gene: TRBV2
D gene: .
J gene: TRBJ2-7
clone size: many
CDR3 length: 14
CDR3 DNA: TGTGCCAGCAGTGTGGGACGGATGAGCCACGAGCAGTACTTC
CDR3 protein: CASSVGRMSHEQYF

V gene: TRBV7-2
D gene: .
J gene: TRBJ1-5
clone size: once
CDR3 length: 15
CDR3 DNA: TGTGCCAGGAGCTTAGCTAGTGGGACCGGCCAGCCCCAGCATTTT
CDR3 protein: CARSLASGTGQPQHF

V gene: TRBV29-1
D gene: .
J gene: TRBJ2-3
clone size: few
CDR3 length: 13
CDR3 DNA: TGCAGCGTTGAGGGCGATTGGCCAGATACGCAGTATTTT
CDR3 protein: CSVEGDWPDTQYF

V gene: TRBV28
D gene: .
J gene: TRBJ2-7
clone size: .
CDR3 length: 11
CDR3 DNA: TGTGTGGTGAAGAAGTCCTACGAGCAGTACTTC
CDR3 protein: CVVKKSYEQYF

V gene: TRBV7-8
D gene: .
J gene: TRBJ2-6
clone size: .
CDR3 length: 15
CDR3 DNA: TGTGCCAGCAGCGGACGGAGCTCTGGGGCCAACGTCCTGACTTTC
CDR3 protein: CASSGRSSGANVLTF

V gene: TRBV9
D gene: .
J gene: TRBJ2-3
clone size: few
CDR3 length: 12
CDR3 DNA: TGTGCCAGCAGCGCCTTCACAGATACGCAGTATTTT
CDR3 protein: CASSAFTDTQYF